This TCR beta chain was recorded in a study of Graves' ophthalmopathy and Graves' hyperthyroidism. Amplification of the TCR beta CDR3 regions used RNA transcripts (as template). RT-PCR with HTBI primers came first, then second-round multiplex PCR. One entry per CDR3 protein, called by TCRdb with MiXCR from the multiplex PCR reads. The sample has 500,000 to 700,000 distinct CDR3 sequences; 22% are singletons. This CDR3 region has 13 residues. Germline V gene lookup returns CDR1 DFQATT and CDR2 SNEGSKA (reference sequence). Trimming cost V 3 bases and J 0 bases, with 8 bases left between them. There are a few counts of this clonotype. Recruitment covered hyperthyroidism patients aged 18 to 65 whose new diagnosis was of under 2 months' duration. The diagnosis was founded upon clinical symptoms, serum thyroxine, TRAb, thyroid ultrasound and orbital computed tomography.

The source is a woman aged 18-29 years with stable Graves' hyperthyroidism. Some clones in this sample may be carry-over from other donors' samples. J is TRBJ1-2 and V is TRBV20-1, with a possible D match to TRBD1 (5 bases). Sequencing was performed on peripheral blood. CDR3 sequence: CSASRTTNYGYTF. Here the CDR3 DNA reads TGCAGTGCTAGCCGGACAACTAACTATGGCTACACCTTC.